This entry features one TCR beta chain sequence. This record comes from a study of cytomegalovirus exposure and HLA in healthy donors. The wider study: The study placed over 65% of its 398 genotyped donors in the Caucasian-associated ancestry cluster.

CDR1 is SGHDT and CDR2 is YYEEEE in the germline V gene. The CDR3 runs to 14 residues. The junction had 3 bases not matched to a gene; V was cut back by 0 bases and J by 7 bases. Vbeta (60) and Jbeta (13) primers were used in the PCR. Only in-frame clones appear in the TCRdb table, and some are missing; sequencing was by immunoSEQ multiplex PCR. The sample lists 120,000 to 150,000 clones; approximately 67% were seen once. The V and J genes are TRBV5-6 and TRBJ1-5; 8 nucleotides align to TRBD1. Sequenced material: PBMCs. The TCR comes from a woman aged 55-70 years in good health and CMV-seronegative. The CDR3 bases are TGTGCCAGCAGCTTGGCCCAGGGGGCACAGCCCCAGCATTTT. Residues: CASSLAQGAQPQHF.